The 18 T cell receptor beta chains in this list originate from one sample, sequenced in a study of T cells in Graves' hyperthyroidism and ophthalmopathy. TCR beta CDR3 regions were amplified from RNA. The HTBI primer set drove a first-round RT-PCR of the TCR CDR3. Using its own MiXCR run on the multiplex PCR reads, TCRdb lists one record per CDR3 protein. The sample lists some 420,000 distinct CDR3 sequences; about an eighth were seen once. Sample: blood. The receptors derive from a woman aged 18-35 years with Graves' hyperthyroidism.

This clonotype has ten or more counts. The chain couples TRBV7-9 to TRBJ2-3; TRBD2 matches 12 bases. The CDR3 contains 14 residues. In germline, CDR1 is SEHNR, CDR2 FQNEAQ (reference sequence). V lost 2 bases and J lost 6; bases outside the gene matches: 0. Here the CDR3 DNA reads TGTGCCAGCAGCTTAACTAGCGGGAGGGATACGCAGTATTTT. Translating it yields CASSLTSGRDTQYF.

This clonotype has ten or more counts. V usage is TRBV6-5 and J usage is TRBJ1-1; D not certain. Germline V gene lookup returns CDR1 MNHEY and CDR2 SVGAGI. The CDR3 is 15 residues long. V was clipped by 2 bases and J by 0 bases, with 10 bases between them. CDR3: CASSYEWAMNTEAFF. The DNA of the CDR3 is TGTGCCAGCAGTTACGAGTGGGCTATGAACACTGAAGCTTTCTTT.

There are many counts of this clonotype. V usage is TRBV12-3 or TRBV12-4 and J usage is TRBJ2-5, with 10 bases identical to TRBD2. The CDR3 sequence is 17 residues long. Trimming cost V 3 bases and J 5 bases; bases outside gene matches: 12. For the CDR3, the DNA is TGTGCCAGCAGTTTGGGAGTGCTAGCGGGAGTCGGGGAGACCCAGTACTTC. Protein product: CASSLGVLAGVGETQYF.

This clonotype was detected only a few times. A read error may produce the germline difference seen at one junction end. The rearrangement uses TRBV11-1 and TRBJ2-3; 12 nucleotides align to TRBD1. Germline CDR1 reads SGHAT; CDR2 reads FQDESV (reference sequence). The CDR3 runs to 16 residues. The CDR3 DNA is TGTGCCAGCAGCGTAATAGGGACAGGGGGCACCGATACGCAGTATTTT. This encodes CASSVIGTGGTDTQYF.

This clonotype was recorded many times. CDR3 bases: TGTGCCAGCTCACCCGGGACGGAGAATGGAAACACCATATATTTT. This codes for CASSPGTENGNTIYF. J is TRBJ1-3 and V is TRBV18; tentatively, D is TRBD1 (5 bases). The CDR3 consists of 15 residues. The V end lost 3 bases, the J end lost 3 bases, and 12 bases lay between the germline ends. The germline V gene has CDR1 KGHSH and CDR2 LQKENI.

This clonotype has ten or more counts. V usage is TRBV9 and J usage is TRBJ2-5; D perhaps matches TRBD2 (5 bases). The V and J ends lost 0 bases and 5 bases respectively, with 8 bases between them. Germline-derived CDR1 and CDR2 are SGDLS and YYNGEE. The CDR3 has 13 amino acids. The CDR3 reads CASSVEEDETQYF. The DNA for the CDR3 is TGTGCCAGCAGCGTAGAGGAGGACGAGACCCAGTACTTC.

This clonotype was seen ten or more times. The chain carries TRBV20-1 and TRBJ2-1; 7 bases agree with TRBD2. V dropped 6 bases and J dropped 8; count of bases not matched to a gene: 10. This CDR3 has 13 amino acids. Looked up from germline, CDR1 is DFQATT and CDR2 is SNEGSKA (reference sequence). CDR3 amino acids: CSAREAGRDEQFF. In nucleotides, the CDR3 is TGCAGTGCCCGGGAGGCGGGGAGGGATGAGCAGTTCTTC.

This clonotype has just a few counts. V is TRBV19 and J is TRBJ1-5; TRBD1 matches at 8 bases. This CDR3 region has 17 residues. J was trimmed by 0 bases and V by 4 bases; bases with no gene match: 8. Germline V gene lookup returns CDR1 LNHDA and CDR2 SQIVND (reference sequence). The CDR3 DNA reads as TGTGCCAGTAGTACTGGGACAGGAGCTTATAGCAATCAGCCCCAGCATTTT. As protein: CASSTGTGAYSNQPQHF.

This clonotype appeared many times. CDR3 sequence: CASSPHAGTSPYNEQFF. CDR3 DNA sequence: TGTGCCAGCAGTCCCCATGCCGGGACTAGCCCCTACAATGAGCAGTTCTTC. The chain combines TRBV12-3 or TRBV12-4 with TRBJ2-1, with 9 bases aligning to TRBD2. Trimming at V came to 5 bases and at J to 2 bases, leaving 10 bases not matched to a gene. There are 17 residues in the CDR3.

This clonotype was counted many times. The chain carries TRBV6-6 and TRBJ1-1; no reliable D call. Trimming left V 2 bases short and J 4 bases short, with 8 bases between. The CDR3 contains 13 residues. Germline V gene sequence: CDR1 MNHNY, CDR2 SVGAGI (reference sequence). For the CDR3, the DNA is TGTGCCAGCAGTTACACCCTCGCCACTGAAGCTTTCTTT. This sequence encodes CASSYTLATEAFF.

Only a few counts were recorded for this clonotype. The chain recombines TRBV7-8 with TRBJ2-1; 7 bases align to TRBD1. Germline-derived CDR1 and CDR2 are SGHVS and FQNEAQ. The CDR3 is 15 amino acids. Trimming cost V 0 bases and J 3 bases; bases outside gene matches: 2. This chain's CDR3 is CASSLAGTDYNEQFF. The CDR3 DNA reads as TGTGCCAGCAGCTTAGCCGGGACAGACTACAATGAGCAGTTCTTC.

This clonotype came up many times. The V and J genes are TRBV5-1 and TRBJ2-7; D possibly corresponds to TRBD2 (6 bases). Trimming shortened V by 2 bases and J by 3 bases, and 12 bases separated the two germline ends. This CDR3 is built from 14 residues. The V gene's germline CDR1 is SGHRS and CDR2 YFSETQ. The DNA for the CDR3 is TGCGCCAGCAGCTTAGGACTAAACCTCTACGAGCAGTACTTC. This sequence encodes CASSLGLNLYEQYF.

This clonotype was detected ten times or more. This sequence joins TRBV28 and TRBJ2-7; 8 nucleotides line up with TRBD1. Germline CDR1 reads MDHEN; CDR2 reads SYDVKM. Losses at the gene ends were 2 bases for V and 2 bases for J; bases not matched to a gene: 2. The CDR3 length is 14 residues. CDR3 nucleotide sequence: TGTGCCAGCAGTTTACCAGGGGGCCCCTACGAGCAGTACTTC. Its translation is CASSLPGGPYEQYF.

In its sample, this clonotype was seen many times. The chain links TRBV7-6 to TRBJ1-1; 8 nucleotides align to TRBD1. V gave up 2 bases and J gave up 3 bases; unmatched junction bases: 8. The CDR3 contains 16 residues. In germline, CDR1 is SGHVS, CDR2 FNYEAQ. CDR3 loop: CASSLNIRGQDTEAFF. The DNA of the CDR3 is TGTGCCAGCAGCTTAAACATCAGGGGGCAGGACACTGAAGCTTTCTTT. The entire variable domain, with the rest obtained from reference TRBV7-6 and TRBJ1-1, is as follows: GAGVSQSPRYKVTKRGQDVALRCDPISGHVSLYWYRQALGQGPEFLTYFNYEAQQDKSGLPNDRFSAERPEGSISTLTIQRTEQRDSAMYRCASSLNIRGQDTEAFFGQGTRLTVV.

This clonotype was seen many times. The chain employs TRBV28 and TRBJ1-5; TRBD1 matches at 7 bases. The germline V gene encodes CDR1 MDHEN and CDR2 SYDVKM. Losses at the gene ends were 5 bases for V and 1 base for J; bases not matched to a gene: 8. This CDR3 spans 16 amino acids. The CDR3 region has the DNA TGTGCCAGCAGTCCCCGGACAGGTCAAAGCAATCAGCCCCAGCATTTT. This gives the protein CASSPRTGQSNQPQHF.

This clonotype was detected many times. The chain combines TRBV27 with TRBJ1-1; no firm D call. There are 14 residues in the CDR3. Germline loops: CDR1 MNHEY, CDR2 SMNVEV (reference sequence). Trimming pared 8 bases from V and 0 bases from J, leaving 13 bases between. DNA for the CDR3: TGTGCCAGCCAATCCAGAACAATGAACACTGAAGCTTTCTTT. This encodes CASQSRTMNTEAFF.

This clonotype was observed many times. V usage is TRBV3-1 and J usage is TRBJ1-1, with D perhaps TRBD1 (6 bases). Germline V gene lookup returns CDR1 LGHDT and CDR2 YNNKEL (reference sequence). The CDR3 is made up of 12 amino acids. V shed 1 base and J shed 11 bases, with 11 bases lying between them. The CDR3 DNA sequence: TGTGCCAGCAGCCAAGTTTCAGGGGTCGCTTTCTTT. Residues: CASSQVSGVAFF.

This clonotype was detected a few times. The rearrangement uses TRBV20-1 and TRBJ2-1; 14 nucleotides line up with TRBD2. The V gene's germline CDR1 is DFQATT and CDR2 SNEGSKA (reference sequence). The CDR3 runs to 15 residues. DNA of the CDR3: TGCAGCGGGGGACTAGCGGGAGTGGAATACAATGAGCAGTTCTTC. Translating it yields CSGGLAGVEYNEQFF.